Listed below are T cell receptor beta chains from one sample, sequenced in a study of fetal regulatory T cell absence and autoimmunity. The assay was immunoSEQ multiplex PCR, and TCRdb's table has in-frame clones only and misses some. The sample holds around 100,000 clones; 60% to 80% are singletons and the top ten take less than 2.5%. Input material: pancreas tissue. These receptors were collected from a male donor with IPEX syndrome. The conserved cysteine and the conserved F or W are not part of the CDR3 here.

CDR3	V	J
ASSKRALNTEAF	TRBV21-1	TRBJ1-1
ASSAGTGSTIY	TRBV6-5	TRBJ1-3
ASSPRQLSSYEQY	TRBV6-1	TRBJ2-7
ASNLGYEQY	TRBV2	TRBJ2-7
ASSIGGASNYGYT	TRBV19	TRBJ1-2
ASSQAHGPQF	TRBV4-2	TRBJ2-1
ASSYRAGEQY	TRBV6-5	TRBJ2-7
ASSFETGPNYGYT	TRBV5-6	TRBJ1-2
AISGDRADTQY	TRBV10-3	TRBJ2-3
ASSLGKPGRKNTGELF	TRBV7-9	TRBJ2-2
ASSPRGSNQPQH	TRBV7-2	TRBJ1-5
ASSLREPLSGANVLT	TRBV5-1	TRBJ2-6
ASSHSGRRYTGELF	TRBV5-1	TRBJ2-2
ASGWGTGDGANVLT	TRBV12-5	TRBJ2-6
ASSLETKGSGELF	TRBV5-1	TRBJ2-2
ASTPPVAYGYT	TRBV7-9	TRBJ1-2
ASGLAGLAGDEQF	TRBV12-5	TRBJ2-1
ASSLPGLAEGETQY	TRBV7-6	TRBJ2-5
ASSKDSSGNTIY	TRBV21-1	TRBJ1-3